The clone carrying this TCR beta chain was found many times. No antigen is known for it. TCRdb called the 5' RACE reads again in MiXCR, with one record for every CDR3 protein. Altogether a few hundred thousand distinct CDR3 sequences are present, 6.8% being singletons, with the ten largest covering roughly a sixth. This sample stems from a study of T cells after yellow fever vaccination. Overall study: Preparation of fractions with low cell numbers was performed using SMART-Seq v4 Ultra Low Input. Study-wide results and caveats: Though it reached lower strength, the secondary response hit its peak faster, day 5 versus 15. Most primary-vaccination clones reappeared after the booster (96% CD4, roughly 88% CD8).

Per the germline V gene, CDR1 is MNHEY and CDR2 is SVGAGI. Trimming stripped 5 bases from V and 4 bases from J, with 15 bases between. This CDR3 spans 14 amino acids. V and J are TRBV6-5 and TRBJ2-7; weak D call: TRBD1 (5 bases). The source of this sequence is a man younger than 30 who received the YFV17D yellow fever vaccine. The starting material was PBMCs, obtained roughly seven weeks after the first yellow fever vaccination. The CDR3 loop is CASSQSTEKYEQYF. The CDR3 DNA sequence: TGTGCCAGCAGTCAATCGACAGAGAAGTACGAGCAGTACTTC.